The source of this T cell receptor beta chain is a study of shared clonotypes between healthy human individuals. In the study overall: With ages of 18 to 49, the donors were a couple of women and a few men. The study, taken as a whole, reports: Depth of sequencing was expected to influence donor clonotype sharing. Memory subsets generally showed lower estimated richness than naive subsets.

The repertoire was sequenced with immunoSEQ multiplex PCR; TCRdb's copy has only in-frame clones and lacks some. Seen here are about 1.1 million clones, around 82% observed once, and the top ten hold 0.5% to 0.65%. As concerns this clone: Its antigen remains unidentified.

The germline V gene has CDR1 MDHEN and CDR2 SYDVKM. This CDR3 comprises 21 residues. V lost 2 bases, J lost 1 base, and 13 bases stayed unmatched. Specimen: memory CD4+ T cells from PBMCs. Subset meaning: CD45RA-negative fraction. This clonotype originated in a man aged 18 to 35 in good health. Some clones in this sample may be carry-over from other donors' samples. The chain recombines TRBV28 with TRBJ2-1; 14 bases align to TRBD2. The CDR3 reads CASSLRGSTGTSGRSYNEQFF. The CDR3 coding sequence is TGTGCCAGCAGTTTAAGGGGTTCGACCGGGACTAGCGGGAGATCCTACAATGAGCAGTTCTTC.